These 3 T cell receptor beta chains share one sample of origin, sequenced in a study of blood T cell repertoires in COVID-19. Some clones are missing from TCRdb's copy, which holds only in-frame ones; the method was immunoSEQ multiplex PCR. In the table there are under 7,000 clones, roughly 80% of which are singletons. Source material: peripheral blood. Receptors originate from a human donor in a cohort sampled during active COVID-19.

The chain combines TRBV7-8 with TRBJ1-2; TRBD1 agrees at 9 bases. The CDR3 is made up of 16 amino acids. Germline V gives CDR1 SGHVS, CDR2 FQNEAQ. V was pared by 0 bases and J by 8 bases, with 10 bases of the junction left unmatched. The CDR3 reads CASSLARDRATGGYTF. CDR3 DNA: TGTGCCAGCAGCTTAGCTCGGGACAGGGCAACGGGGGGCTACACCTTC.

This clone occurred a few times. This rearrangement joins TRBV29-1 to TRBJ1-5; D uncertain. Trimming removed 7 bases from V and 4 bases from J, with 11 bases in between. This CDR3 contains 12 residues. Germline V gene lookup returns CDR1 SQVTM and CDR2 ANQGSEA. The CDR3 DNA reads TGCAGCGCTGCTGACGGGAATCAGCCCCAGCATTTT. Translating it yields CSAADGNQPQHF.

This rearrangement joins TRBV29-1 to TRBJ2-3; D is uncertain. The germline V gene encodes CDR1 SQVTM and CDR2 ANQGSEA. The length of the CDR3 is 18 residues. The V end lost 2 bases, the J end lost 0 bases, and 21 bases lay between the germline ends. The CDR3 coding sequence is TGCAGCGTTGAACATGAAGCCCTCTGGGCTACTAGCACAGATACGCAGTATTTT. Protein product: CSVEHEALWATSTDTQYF.